These 22 T cell receptor beta chains originate from one sample sequenced in a study of T cells expressing NK-cell markers. TCRdb processed the 5' RACE reads again and assigns one entry to each CDR3 protein, with no DNA. The ten top clones account for around 10%, within a sample of fewer than 400,000 distinct CDR3 sequences. The sequenced material came from blood T cells: a sorted CD56 or NKG2C T cell subset, CD4+ or CD8+ T cells, or bulk PBMC T cells (not recorded which). The receptors stem from a woman aged 50 to 65 in good health.

The chain has TRBV5-5 and TRBJ1-3; the D call from TCRdb, TRBD1, cannot be confirmed without DNA. The CDR3 spans 14 residues. Germline V gene sequence: CDR1 SGHKS, CDR2 YYEKEE (reference sequence). The chain's CDR3 is CASSLEGTGNTIYF. Drawing the rest from reference TRBV5-5 and TRBJ1-3, the complete variable domain is DAGVTQSPTHLIKTRGQQVTLRCSPISGHKSVSWYQQVLGQGPQFIFQYYEKEERGRGNFPDRFSARQFPNYSSELNVNALLLGDSALYLCASSLEGTGNTIYFGEGSWLTVV.

The gene calls are TRBV9 and TRBJ2-2. Per germline, CDR1 SGDLS and CDR2 YYNGEE. The CDR3 runs 17 residues. This CDR3 is CASSVDPIPTGTGELFF.

The CDR3 is CSVERLVLYNEQFF. This chain connects TRBV29-1 to TRBJ2-1; checking the TCRdb D call of TRBD2 is not possible without DNA. The CDR3 has 14 amino acids. Germline V gene data show CDR1 as SQVTM and CDR2 as ANQGSEA.

The J gene is TRBJ1-5, the V gene TRBV27. Germline V gives CDR1 MNHEY, CDR2 SMNVEV (reference sequence). The CDR3 runs 15 residues. CDR3 residues: CASSLMALSNQPQHF.

This rearrangement joins TRBV5-1 to TRBJ2-7; the TCRdb D gene call, TRBD1, has no DNA to confirm it. The length of the CDR3 is 13 residues. CDR1 is SGHRS and CDR2 is YFSETQ in the germline V gene. The CDR3: CASSLAQGYEQYF.

J is TRBJ2-5 and V is TRBV29-1. Germline lookup yields CDR1 SQVTM and CDR2 ANQGSEA. There are 12 residues in the CDR3. The CDR3 reads CSVYNRAETQYF.

The J gene is TRBJ2-2, the V gene TRBV29-1; TCRdb designates TRBD1, a call that cannot be tested without DNA. The CDR3 has 15 residues. Germline CDR1 SQVTM, CDR2 ANQGSEA. CDR3 sequence reads: CSVVERGANTGELFF.

This chain links TRBV6-5 with TRBJ2-3; TCRdb reports TRBD2, a call that lacks DNA to check it against. Germline CDR1 and CDR2: MNHEY and SVGAGI. This CDR3 has 17 amino acids. CDR3 protein: CASSYSLAGSHQDTQYF.

CDR3 residues: CASSLAGLARTYEQYF. The chain joins TRBV5-1 to TRBJ2-7; TCRdb returns TRBD2, unconfirmable since there is no DNA. This CDR3 has 16 amino acids. Looked up from germline, CDR1 is SGHRS and CDR2 is YFSETQ.

The V gene is TRBV12-3 or TRBV12-4, the J gene TRBJ2-3; TCRdb designates TRBD1, a call that cannot be tested without DNA. CDR3 length: 17 residues. This CDR3 is CASSFDGRPGTTDTQYF.

This chain uses TRBV7-9 with TRBJ2-3. There are 14 residues in the CDR3. Germline CDR1 reads SEHNR; CDR2 reads FQNEAQ (reference sequence). This CDR3 reads CASSLTGFTDTQYF.

The V call is TRBV7-2, the J call TRBJ2-3; TCRdb picks TRBD1, but there is no DNA to check that call. The CDR3 loop spans 13 amino acids. CDR1 and CDR2 from the germline V gene are SGHTA and FQGNSA. CDR3 loop: CASSKPGGDTQYF. The variable domain in full, with the rest retrieved from reference TRBV7-2 and TRBJ2-3, is GAGVSQSPSNKVTEKGKDVELRCDPISGHTALYWYRQSLGQGLEFLIYFQGNSAPDKSGLPSDRFSAERTGGSVSTLTIQRTQQEDSAVYLCASSKPGGDTQYFGPGTRLTVL.

The V call is TRBV12-3 or TRBV12-4, the J call TRBJ2-7. This CDR3 has 13 amino acids. The CDR3 is CASSRTSSLEQYF.

This rearrangement joins TRBV11-3 to TRBJ2-1; TCRdb reports TRBD2, a call that lacks DNA to check it against. Germline V CDR1 and CDR2: SGHNT, YENEEA. This CDR3 is 16 amino acids long. CDR3: CASSSPSGLPLNEQFF.

The chain recombines TRBV12-3 or TRBV12-4 with TRBJ2-7. This CDR3 spans 14 amino acids. The CDR3 region is CASSLGRKTYEQYF.

The chain links TRBV5-6 to TRBJ1-2. This CDR3 has 14 amino acids. Germline V lookup: CDR1 SGHDT, CDR2 YYEEEE. CDR3 loop: CASSQNRGPLGYTF.

The chain recombines TRBV20-1 with TRBJ2-3. The CDR3 sequence is 14 residues long. Germline loops: CDR1 DFQATT, CDR2 SNEGSKA (reference sequence). The CDR3 reads CSASIGMSTDTQYF.

This rearrangement joins TRBV3-1 to TRBJ2-1; the TCRdb D gene call, TRBD1, has no DNA to confirm it. The germline V gene encodes CDR1 LGHDT and CDR2 YNNKEL (reference sequence). This CDR3 is built from 14 residues. CDR3: CASSPGPLRDEQFF.

J is TRBJ2-3 and V is TRBV20-1; the TRBD1 assignment by TCRdb is unverifiable without DNA. Germline CDR1 DFQATT, CDR2 SNEGSKA (reference sequence). This CDR3 is 15 amino acids long. CDR3 loop: CSARGARGRADTQYF.

This chain links TRBV3-1 with TRBJ2-6; TCRdb indicates TRBD2, and absent DNA this call remains unverified. The V gene's germline CDR1 is LGHDT and CDR2 YNNKEL (reference sequence). The CDR3 runs to 16 residues. CDR3 region: CASSQVWGGGANVLTF.

The V call is TRBV7-2, the J call TRBJ1-4. The germline V gene encodes CDR1 SGHTA and CDR2 FQGNSA. This CDR3 is built from 12 residues. The CDR3 region is CASSLAASKLFF. Filled out from reference TRBV7-2 and TRBJ1-4, the complete variable domain reads GAGVSQSPSNKVTEKGKDVELRCDPISGHTALYWYRQSLGQGLEFLIYFQGNSAPDKSGLPSDRFSAERTGGSVSTLTIQRTQQEDSAVYLCASSLAASKLFFGSGTQLSVL.

The J gene is TRBJ1-2, the V gene TRBV20-1; the TCRdb call, TRBD1, lacks DNA for checking. This CDR3 has 16 amino acids. Germline V gives CDR1 DFQATT, CDR2 SNEGSKA (reference sequence). Here the CDR3 reads CSASTGAGLSNYGYTF.